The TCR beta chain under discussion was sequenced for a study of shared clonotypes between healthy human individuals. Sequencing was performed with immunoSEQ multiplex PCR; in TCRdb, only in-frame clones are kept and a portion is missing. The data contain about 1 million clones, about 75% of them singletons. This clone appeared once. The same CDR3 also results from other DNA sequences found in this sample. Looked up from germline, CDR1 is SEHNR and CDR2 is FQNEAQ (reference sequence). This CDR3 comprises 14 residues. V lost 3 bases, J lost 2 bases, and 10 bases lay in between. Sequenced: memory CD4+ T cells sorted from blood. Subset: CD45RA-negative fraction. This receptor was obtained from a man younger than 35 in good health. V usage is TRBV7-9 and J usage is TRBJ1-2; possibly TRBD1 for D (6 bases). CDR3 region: CASSLAGQNYGYTF. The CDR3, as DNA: TGTGCCAGCAGCTTGGCCGGACAGAACTATGGCTACACCTTC.